This T cell receptor (beta chain) is from a study of cytomegalovirus exposure and HLA in healthy donors (dated 2017 in TCRdb). At the level of the whole study: According to an earlier analysis of a few hundred of the donors, about 190 million T cells yielded roughly 110 million unique TCR beta sequences and about 300 Gb of sequence data. Typing coverage varied by locus: roughly 629-640 donors for A, B, C, DRB1 and DQB1; roughly 500 for DQA1; 606 for DPA1; roughly 450 for DPB1. Among 300 to 450 genotyped donors of the cohort, an average of 235,054 unique TCR beta nucleotide sequences were sequenced per donor, 15% to 20% of them non-productive. A separate validation cohort of over 95 different subjects was used in addition to the roughly 640-subject first cohort. Genome-wide SNP genotypes for about 60% of the roughly 700 donors were used in a later genetic analysis, which treated that subset as a discovery cohort. Using immunosequencing, the study profiled T cell repertoires from around 670 subjects and related those repertoires to cytomegalovirus serostatus. The later analysis used no new phenotypic data to find candidate immune exposures, relying instead on TCR beta sequences and their occurrence across donors. HLA typing included class I and class II loci at four-digit resolution. The aim of the study was to test whether cataloging public T cell receptors could identify signatures of past pathogen exposure. Donor age, sex, ethnicity and CMV serostatus were compiled together with the repertoire data. To predict cytomegalovirus infection status, the study combined high-throughput TCR immunosequencing, statistical association of individual TCRs with disease status, and machine learning. All discovery cohort repertoires had been generated on a single sequencing platform. In an earlier analysis of around 540 of the donors, high-throughput TCR beta sequencing was used to judge whether each TCR beta V gene segment behaved as functional or pseudogenic. About five DR-DQ haplotypes were treated as single units for association and clustering because of strong linkage in the cohort. Roughly 300 gigabases of sequencing data and 80 million or so unique TCR sequences were included in an early release covering 550 to 800 HLA-typed donors. In a later analysis, previously published TCR beta repertoires from several hundred donors were re-analyzed and high-resolution HLA genotyping was added so that TCR occurrence patterns could be studied. Of the 398 genotyped donors, approximately 80% were placed in the genetic ancestry cluster associated with self-reported Caucasian donors.

Per the germline V gene, SGHAT is the CDR1 and FQNNGV is the CDR2. The CDR3 contains 17 residues, cysteine and phenylalanine counted. The entry retains the CDR3 DNA only, 51 bases that are in frame from base 1. Ends trimmed: V by 1 base, J by 4 bases; bases unmatched to a gene: 9. In total, 630 or so healthy bone marrow donors made up the cohort. All cohort members were sampled while nominally healthy, although unrecorded immune exposures were likely present. The donor tested CMV seronegative, placing the donor among the 350 or so seronegative members of the cohort. A peripheral blood sample was provided by each donor, and peripheral blood mononuclear cells were used for TCR beta sequencing. Genomic DNA extraction from the blood cell samples was performed with the Qiagen DNeasy Blood Extraction Kit. The receptor library was made with the immunoSEQ multiplex PCR assay. The multiplex PCR relied on a mix of 60 forward primers for TCR Vbeta segments and 13 reverse primers for TCR Jbeta segments. Amplification of the CDR3 region of rearranged TCR beta genes was performed with a multiplex PCR assay on genomic DNA. The amplified TCR beta libraries were sequenced on the Illumina HiSeq System as 87-base-pair reads. For the original study's pipeline: A later analysis counted around 72 million unique TCR beta chains across the 550 to 750 repertoires, and 10 million to 11 million of these chains were shared by at least two donors. Raw reads were error-corrected and collapsed into unique sequences by a nearest-neighbor algorithm in which closely related sequences were merged to remove PCR and sequencing errors. V, D and J gene segments were assigned by aligning CDR3 sequences to IMGT reference sequences. For a sequence to be retained, a match of at least six nucleotides was required to both a V gene segment and a J gene segment. A rearrangement was called productive if the CDR3 had no stop codons and remained in frame with V and J, and every other rearrangement was called non-productive. Following IMGT convention, CDR3 was defined as the stretch from the second conserved V-encoded cysteine up to the conserved J-encoded phenylalanine. Sequences without an unambiguous match to a single V gene segment were excluded from the earlier analysis of almost 600 of the donors. In an earlier analysis of almost 600 of the donors, a V segment was called functional when productive rearrangements were above 56.7%, and segregating when the standard deviation between donors exceeded 5%. A statistical classification framework was built for diagnosing cytomegalovirus status from the catalog of TCR beta chain sequences. In a later analysis, V and J genes were assigned by comparing TCR nucleotide sequences against IMGT/GENE-DB human TR gene sequences. In a later analysis, CDR3 sequences and most-parsimonious VDJ recombination scenarios were assigned using the TCRdist pipeline. In a later analysis, every TCR beta chain was defined by the combination of its CDR3 amino acid sequence and its V-gene family, and reads without a unique V-gene family were dropped. A later analysis removed several hundred highly shared, low-generation-probability nucleotide sequences to deal with suspected cross-contamination and a sequencing artifact. For each public chain, a later analysis derived a clonal expansion index from normalized ranks of inferred template counts within each repertoire. Generation probabilities in a later analysis came from a VDJ recombination model fitted to out-of-frame rearrangements, and those results were checked against IGoR. A later analysis scored TCR-TCR, TCR-HLA and TCR-CMV co-occurrence with hypergeometric tests, applying a repertoire-size bias correction to TCR pairs. A later analysis estimated false discovery rates by permuting HLA or CMV assignments 20 times. In a later analysis, co-occurring TCRs were grouped using DBSCAN, with TCRdist sequence similarity added in when clustering inside HLA-allele-positive subsets. Repertoires with fewer than 30,000 or more than 120,000 public chains, plus five repertoires with anomalous nucleotide sharing, were excluded from co-occurrence clustering. In TCRdb, the immuneACCESS table is reduced to in-frame sequences with V and J assigned. These tables do not hold every clone; where another copy was compared, an unresolved V gene accounts for under half, and the others remain unexplained. Clonal size and the V and J genes are those of that table, whereas D and trimming came from the DNA. Within this sample are 80,000 to 95,000 clones, with approximately 63% of them counted one time only. The ten biggest clones cover 6.3% of the sample.

Details on this clone: The clone's antigen remains unknown. No clone much larger than this one lies a single base away; base qualities are absent.

Study-level results and caveats: A total of fewer than 200 TCR beta chains were listed by the study as associated with cytomegalovirus. When HLA alleles, especially DR and DQ, strongly co-occurred, TCR associations were difficult to assign to individual alleles. In vitro tests confirmed that a few of the cytomegalovirus-associated TCR beta chains recognize cytomegalovirus antigens. Because HLA typing was unavailable for some donors at each locus, only the typed subset was used in association tests. While some public TCRs were present in many individuals, most TCR sequences turned up only very rarely across donors. Cytomegalovirus status was reported to be diagnosed by the classifier with high specificity and sensitivity in both the original and validation cohorts. In an earlier analysis of fewer than 750 of the donors, most TCR beta V segments were observed in productive rearrangements about 90% or about 30% of the time, broadly matching IMGT annotations. The earlier analysis of almost 600 of the donors excluded roughly 17 rarely observed V segments, including chromosome 9 orphons, because counts were too low. An association between a missense DCLRE1C variant and V-gene and J-gene trimming of TCR beta chains was found in a later genetic analysis and replicated in an independent cohort. Immune exposure information for the cohort was limited to CMV serostatus. A later analysis found that most CMV-associated TCR beta chains appeared HLA-restricted, with HLA associations seemingly driven largely by CMV exposure. Some IMGT-functional V segments, including TRBV6-2 and TRBV6-3, could not be distinguished by the 87-base-pair reads and were therefore excluded. It was suggested by the authors that the approach could potentially be generalized to other disease states and immunological phenotypes. According to a later genetic analysis, donors in an Asian-associated ancestry cluster had fewer N-insertions in productive TCRs than the roughly 700-donor mean. Linkage disequilibrium might explain the correlated functional status among segregating V segments, but an unknown experimental factor could not be ruled out. A group of highly shared sequence variants was considered likely to be a technical artifact of the sequencing pipeline. In a later analysis, 15,000 to 20,000 TCR beta sequences were associated with specific HLA alleles at a false discovery rate of 0.05. According to a later analysis, TCR association rates differed among HLA loci, with DRB1 alleles showing the most associated TCRs and HLA-C alleles showing the fewest. The cohort was sequenced for TCR beta chains only, and without alpha or paired-chain data the features that could be detected were limited. A later analysis found that HLA-associated TCR beta chains were more clonally expanded and had lower generation probabilities than equally common non-associated chains. Roughly uniform sequencing depth across donors was assumed in presence/absence analyses, although this assumption may not hold. Several of the top co-occurrence clusters appeared to be linked to parvovirus B19, influenza, CMV and Epstein-Barr virus, according to a later analysis. A further reported finding was that TCR beta sequences accurately predicted the HLA-A and HLA-B alleles for most subjects in the first cohort.

The V and J segments used are TRBV11-2 and TRBJ2-2; TRBD2 fits 7 bases in the junction. The sample consisted of PBMCs. The sequence came from a woman aged 25 to 39 in good health and CMV-seronegative. The encoded CDR3 is CASSLVGGEPSTGELFF. The DNA sequence is TGTGCCAGCAGCTTAGTTGGGGGGGAGCCATCCACCGGGGAGCTGTTTTTT.